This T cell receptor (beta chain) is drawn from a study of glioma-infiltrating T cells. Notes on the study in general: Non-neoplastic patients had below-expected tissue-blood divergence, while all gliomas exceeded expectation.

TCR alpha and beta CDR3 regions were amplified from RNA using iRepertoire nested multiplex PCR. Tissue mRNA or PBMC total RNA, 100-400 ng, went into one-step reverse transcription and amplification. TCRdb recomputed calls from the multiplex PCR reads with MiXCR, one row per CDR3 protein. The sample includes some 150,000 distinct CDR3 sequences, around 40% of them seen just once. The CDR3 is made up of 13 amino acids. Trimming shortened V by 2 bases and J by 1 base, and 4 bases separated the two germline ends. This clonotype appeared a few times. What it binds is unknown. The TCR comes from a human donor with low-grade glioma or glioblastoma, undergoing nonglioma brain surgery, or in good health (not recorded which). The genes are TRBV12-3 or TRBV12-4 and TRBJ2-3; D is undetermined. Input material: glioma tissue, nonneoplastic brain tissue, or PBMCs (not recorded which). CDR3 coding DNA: TGTGCCAGCAGTTTACTTCGCACAGATACGCAGTATTTT. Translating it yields CASSLLRTDTQYF.